Here is one T cell receptor (beta chain) with its context. Its cognate antigen is unknown. This specimen comes from a study of neoadjuvant nivolumab and ipilimumab in lung cancer. Study observations and caveats: Higher pretherapy blood TCR richness went with higher resected-tumor richness.

Generated by immunoSEQ multiplex PCR, the TCRdb table keeps only in-frame clones and is missing some. The repertoire has 10,000 to 15,000 clones, approximately 96% of them found once; the top ten carry roughly 2.5%. V was clipped by 4 bases and J by 0 bases; unmatched bases: 7. This CDR3 contains 18 residues. CDR1 is SGHAT, CDR2 FQNNGV, per germline. The starting material was peripheral blood, obtained after neoadjuvant nivolumab, alone or with ipilimumab, at or shortly before surgery. The chain employs TRBV11-2 and TRBJ2-7; 15 positions agree with TRBD2. The source of this sequence is an adult with non-small cell lung cancer. DNA of the CDR3: TGTGCCAGCAGCTCGCGGACTAGCGGGAGGGCCGGCTCCTACGAGCAGTACTTC. As protein: CASSSRTSGRAGSYEQYF.